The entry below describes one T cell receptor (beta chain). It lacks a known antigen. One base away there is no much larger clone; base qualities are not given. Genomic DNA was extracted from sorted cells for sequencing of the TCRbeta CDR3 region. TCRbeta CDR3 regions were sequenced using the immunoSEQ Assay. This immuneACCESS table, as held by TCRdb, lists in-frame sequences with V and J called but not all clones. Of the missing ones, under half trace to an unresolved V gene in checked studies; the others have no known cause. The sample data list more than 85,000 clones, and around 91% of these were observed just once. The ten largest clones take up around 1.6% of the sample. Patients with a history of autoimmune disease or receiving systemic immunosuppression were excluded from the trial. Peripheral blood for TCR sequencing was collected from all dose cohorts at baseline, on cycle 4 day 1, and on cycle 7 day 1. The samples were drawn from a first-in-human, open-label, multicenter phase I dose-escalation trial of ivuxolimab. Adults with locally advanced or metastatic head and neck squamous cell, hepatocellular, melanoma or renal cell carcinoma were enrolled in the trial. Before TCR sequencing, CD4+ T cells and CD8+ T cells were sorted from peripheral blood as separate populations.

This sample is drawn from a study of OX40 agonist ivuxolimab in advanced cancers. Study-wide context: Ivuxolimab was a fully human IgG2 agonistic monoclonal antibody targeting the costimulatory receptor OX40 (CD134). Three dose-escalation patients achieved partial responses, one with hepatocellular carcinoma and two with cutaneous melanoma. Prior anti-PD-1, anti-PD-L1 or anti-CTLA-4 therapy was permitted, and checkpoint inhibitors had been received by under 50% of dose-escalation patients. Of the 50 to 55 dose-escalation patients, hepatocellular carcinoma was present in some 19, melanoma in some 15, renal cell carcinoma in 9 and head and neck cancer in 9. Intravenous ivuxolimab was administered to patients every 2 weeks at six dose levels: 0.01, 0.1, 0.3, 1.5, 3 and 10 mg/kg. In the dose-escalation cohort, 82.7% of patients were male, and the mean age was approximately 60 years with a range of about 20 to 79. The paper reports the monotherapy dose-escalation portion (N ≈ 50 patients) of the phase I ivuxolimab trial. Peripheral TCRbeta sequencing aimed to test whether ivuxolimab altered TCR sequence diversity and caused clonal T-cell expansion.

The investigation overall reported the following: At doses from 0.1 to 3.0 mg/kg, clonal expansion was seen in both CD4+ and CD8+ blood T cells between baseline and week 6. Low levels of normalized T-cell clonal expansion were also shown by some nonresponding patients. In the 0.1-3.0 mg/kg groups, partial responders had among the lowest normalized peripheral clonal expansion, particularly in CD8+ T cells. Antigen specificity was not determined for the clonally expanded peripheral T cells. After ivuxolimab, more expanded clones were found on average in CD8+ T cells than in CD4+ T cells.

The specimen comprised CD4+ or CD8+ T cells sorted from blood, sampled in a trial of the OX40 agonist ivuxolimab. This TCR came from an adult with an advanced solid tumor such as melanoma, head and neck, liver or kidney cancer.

The nucleotides are TGTGCCAGCCAAAACGCAGGGCACAATGAAAAACTGTTTTTT. The resulting protein is CASQNAGHNEKLFF. The sequence is built from TRBV19 and TRBJ1-4; possibly the D gene is TRBD1, per 5 matching bases. V is pared back by 9 bases and J by 5 bases, with 16 bases lying between the germline termini. According to the germline V gene (reference sequence), CDR1 reads LNHDA and CDR2 reads SQIVND. Counted from cysteine to phenylalanine, this CDR3 has 14 amino acids. Only CDR3 DNA remains: 42 bases, in frame from the first base.